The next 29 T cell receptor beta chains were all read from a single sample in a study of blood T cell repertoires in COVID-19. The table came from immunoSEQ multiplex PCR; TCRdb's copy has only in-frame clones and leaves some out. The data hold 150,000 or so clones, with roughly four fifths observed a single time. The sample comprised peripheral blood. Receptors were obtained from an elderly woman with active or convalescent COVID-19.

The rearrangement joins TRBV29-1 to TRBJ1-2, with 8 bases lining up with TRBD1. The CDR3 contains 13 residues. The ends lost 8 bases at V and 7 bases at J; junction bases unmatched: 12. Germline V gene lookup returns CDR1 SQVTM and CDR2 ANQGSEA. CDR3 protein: CSSNVGQGAGYTF. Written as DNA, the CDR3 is TGCAGCTCGAACGTGGGGCAGGGGGCTGGCTACACCTTC.

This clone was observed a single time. Here the CDR3 reads CARSPRQGASNYGYTF. CDR3 nucleotide sequence: TGTGCCAGAAGCCCAAGACAGGGGGCCTCTAACTATGGCTACACCTTC. The chain is built from TRBV5-3 and TRBJ1-2; 10 bases fit TRBD1. TRBV5-3 is identified as an open reading frame with a role that is uncertain. Losses at the gene ends were 4 bases for V and 0 bases for J; bases not matched to a gene: 6. CDR3 length equals 16 residues.

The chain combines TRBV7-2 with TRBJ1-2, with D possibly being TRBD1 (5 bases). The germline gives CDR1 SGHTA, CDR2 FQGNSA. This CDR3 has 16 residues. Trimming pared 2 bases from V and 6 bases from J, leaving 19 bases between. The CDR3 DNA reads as TGTGCCAGCAGCTTATCTTTTCGGGGGACCGTGCATGGCTACACCTTC. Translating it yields CASSLSFRGTVHGYTF.

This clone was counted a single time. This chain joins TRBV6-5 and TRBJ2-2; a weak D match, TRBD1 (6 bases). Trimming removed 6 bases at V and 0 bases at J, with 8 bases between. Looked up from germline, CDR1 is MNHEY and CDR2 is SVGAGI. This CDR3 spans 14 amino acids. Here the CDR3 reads CASRGQSNTGELFF. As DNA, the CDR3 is TGTGCCAGCAGGGGACAATCGAACACCGGGGAGCTGTTTTTT.

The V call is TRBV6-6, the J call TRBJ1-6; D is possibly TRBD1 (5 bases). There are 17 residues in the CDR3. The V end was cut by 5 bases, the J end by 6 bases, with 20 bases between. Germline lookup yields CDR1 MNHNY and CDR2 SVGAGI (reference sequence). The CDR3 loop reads CASSLGTGLQSNSPLHF. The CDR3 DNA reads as TGTGCCAGCAGTCTCGGGACGGGACTTCAATCTAATTCACCCCTCCACTTT.

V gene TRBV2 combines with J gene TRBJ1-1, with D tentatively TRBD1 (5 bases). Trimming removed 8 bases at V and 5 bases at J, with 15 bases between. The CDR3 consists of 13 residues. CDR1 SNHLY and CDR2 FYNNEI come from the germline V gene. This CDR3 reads CASRAGRETEAFF. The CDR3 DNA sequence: TGTGCCAGCCGGGCAGGGAGGGAAACTGAAGCTTTCTTT. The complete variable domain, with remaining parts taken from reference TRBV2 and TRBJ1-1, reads EPEVTQTPSHQVTQMGQEVILRCVPISNHLYFYWYRQILGQKVEFLVSFYNNEISEKSEIFDDQFSVERPDGSNFTLKIRSTKLEDSAMYFCASRAGRETEAFFGQGTRLTVV.

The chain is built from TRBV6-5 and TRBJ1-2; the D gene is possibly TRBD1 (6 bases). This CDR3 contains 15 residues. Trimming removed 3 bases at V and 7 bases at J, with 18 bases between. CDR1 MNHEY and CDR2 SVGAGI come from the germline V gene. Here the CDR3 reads CASSYLGGRGGGYTF. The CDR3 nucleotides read TGTGCCAGCAGTTATTTGGGGGGGCGAGGAGGTGGCTACACCTTC.

Here the CDR3 reads CASSQGPLSYEQYF. The CDR3 DNA is TGTGCCAGCAGCCAAGGTCCACTCTCCTACGAGCAGTACTTC. This sequence joins TRBV4-2 and TRBJ2-7; D uncertain. V gave up 1 base and J gave up 0 bases, with 7 bases separating them. Germline V gene data show CDR1 as LGHNA and CDR2 as YNFKEQ. The CDR3 runs 14 residues.

CDR3 coding DNA: TGTGCCAGCAGTGAATTAGGGACAAATCAGCCCCAGCATTTT. Translated, it gives CASSELGTNQPQHF. This chain links TRBV25-1 with TRBJ1-5; weak D call: TRBD1 (6 bases). The germline CDR1 and CDR2 sequences are MGHDK and SYGVNS. The V and J ends lost 1 base and 4 bases respectively, with 8 bases between them. CDR3 length: 14 amino acids. The full variable domain, its missing parts supplied by reference TRBV25-1 and TRBJ1-5, is EADIYQTPRYLVIGTGKKITLECSQTMGHDKMYWYQQDPGMELHLIHYSYGVNSTEKGDLSSESTVSRIRTEHFPLTLESARPSHTSQYLCASSELGTNQPQHFGDGTRLSIL.

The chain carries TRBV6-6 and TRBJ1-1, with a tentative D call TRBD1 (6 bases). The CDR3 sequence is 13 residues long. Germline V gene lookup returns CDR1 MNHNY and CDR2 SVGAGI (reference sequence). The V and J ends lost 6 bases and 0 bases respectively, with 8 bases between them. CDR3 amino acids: CASRRQVNTEAFF. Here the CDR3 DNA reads TGTGCCAGCAGGCGACAGGTGAACACTGAAGCTTTCTTT.

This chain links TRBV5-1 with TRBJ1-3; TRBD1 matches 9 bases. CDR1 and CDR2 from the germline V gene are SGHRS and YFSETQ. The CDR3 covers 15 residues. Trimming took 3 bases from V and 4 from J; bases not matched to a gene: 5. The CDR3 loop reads CASSSRQGDGNTIYF. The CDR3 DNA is TGCGCCAGCAGCTCGCGACAGGGGGACGGAAACACCATATATTTT.

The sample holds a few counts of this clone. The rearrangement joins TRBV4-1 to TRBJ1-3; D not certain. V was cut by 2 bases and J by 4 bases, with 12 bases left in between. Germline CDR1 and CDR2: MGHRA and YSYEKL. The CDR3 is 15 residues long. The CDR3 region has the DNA TGCGCCAGCAGCCAACCGACCGGAGAGGGAAACACCATATATTTT. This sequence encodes CASSQPTGEGNTIYF.

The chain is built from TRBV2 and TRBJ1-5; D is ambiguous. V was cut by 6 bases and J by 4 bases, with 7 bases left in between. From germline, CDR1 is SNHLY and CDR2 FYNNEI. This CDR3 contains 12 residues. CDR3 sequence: CASSDTNQPQHF. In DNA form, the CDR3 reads TGTGCCAGCAGCGACACGAATCAGCCCCAGCATTTT.

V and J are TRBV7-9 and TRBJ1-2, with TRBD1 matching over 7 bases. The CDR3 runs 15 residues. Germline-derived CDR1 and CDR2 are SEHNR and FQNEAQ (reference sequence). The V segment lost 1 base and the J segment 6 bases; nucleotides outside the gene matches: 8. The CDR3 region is CASSLVGTVNHGYTF. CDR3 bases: TGTGCCAGCAGCTTAGTTGGGACAGTAAATCATGGCTACACCTTC.

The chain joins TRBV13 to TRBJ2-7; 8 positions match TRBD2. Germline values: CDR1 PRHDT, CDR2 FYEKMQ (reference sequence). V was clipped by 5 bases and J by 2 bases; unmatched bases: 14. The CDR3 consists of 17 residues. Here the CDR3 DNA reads TGTGCCAGCAGCCTCGGGCGGGGGGCCGAGATCACCTACGAGCAGTACTTC. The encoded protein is CASSLGRGAEITYEQYF. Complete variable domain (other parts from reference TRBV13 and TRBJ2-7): AAGVIQSPRHLIKEKRETATLKCYPIPRHDTVYWYQQGPGQDPQFLISFYEKMQSDKGSIPDRFSAQQFSDYHSELNMSSLELGDSALYFCASSLGRGAEITYEQYFGPGTRLTVT.

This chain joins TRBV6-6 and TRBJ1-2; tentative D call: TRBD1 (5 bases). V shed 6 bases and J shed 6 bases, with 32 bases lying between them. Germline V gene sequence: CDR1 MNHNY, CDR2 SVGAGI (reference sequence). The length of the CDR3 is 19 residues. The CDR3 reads CASSHFRRKETRGRDGYTF. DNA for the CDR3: TGTGCCAGCAGCCACTTCCGGCGGAAAGAGACAAGGGGAAGAGATGGCTACACCTTC.

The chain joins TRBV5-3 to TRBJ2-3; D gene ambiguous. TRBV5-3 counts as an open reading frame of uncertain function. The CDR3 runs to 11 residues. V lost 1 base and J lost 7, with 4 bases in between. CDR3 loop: CARSLFNTQYF. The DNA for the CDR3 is TGTGCCAGAAGCTTGTTCAATACGCAGTATTTT.

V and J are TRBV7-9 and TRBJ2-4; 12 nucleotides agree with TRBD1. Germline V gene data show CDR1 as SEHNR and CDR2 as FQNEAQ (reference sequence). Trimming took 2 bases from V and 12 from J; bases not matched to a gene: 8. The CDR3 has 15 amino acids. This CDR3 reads CASSLTGTGGAPQYF. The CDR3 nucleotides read TGTGCCAGCAGCTTAACAGGGACAGGGGGCGCGCCTCAGTACTTC.

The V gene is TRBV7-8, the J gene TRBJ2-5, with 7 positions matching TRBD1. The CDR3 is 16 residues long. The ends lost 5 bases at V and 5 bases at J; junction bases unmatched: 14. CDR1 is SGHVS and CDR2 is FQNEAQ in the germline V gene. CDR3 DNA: TGTGCCAGCAGCCCTCGTCCGAGACAGGGTTTTGAGACCCAGTACTTC. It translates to CASSPRPRQGFETQYF. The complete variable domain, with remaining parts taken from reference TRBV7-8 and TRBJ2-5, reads GAGVSQSPRYKVAKRGQDVALRCDPISGHVSLFWYQQALGQGPEFLTYFQNEAQLDKSGLPSDRFFAERPEGSVSTLKIQRTQQEDSAVYLCASSPRPRQGFETQYFGPGTRLLVL.

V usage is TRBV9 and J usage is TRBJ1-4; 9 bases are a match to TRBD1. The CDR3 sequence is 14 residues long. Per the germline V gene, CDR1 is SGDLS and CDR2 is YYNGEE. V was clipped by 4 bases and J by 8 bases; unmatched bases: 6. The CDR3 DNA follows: TGTGCCAGCAGCCTAGGACAGGGGAACGAAAAACTGTTTTTT. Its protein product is CASSLGQGNEKLFF.

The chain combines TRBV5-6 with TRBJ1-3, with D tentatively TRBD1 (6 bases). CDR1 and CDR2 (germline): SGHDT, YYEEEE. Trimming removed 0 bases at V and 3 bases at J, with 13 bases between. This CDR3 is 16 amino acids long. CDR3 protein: CASSLARGAGGNTIYF. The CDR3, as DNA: TGTGCCAGCAGCTTGGCACGGGGGGCTGGTGGAAACACCATATATTTT.

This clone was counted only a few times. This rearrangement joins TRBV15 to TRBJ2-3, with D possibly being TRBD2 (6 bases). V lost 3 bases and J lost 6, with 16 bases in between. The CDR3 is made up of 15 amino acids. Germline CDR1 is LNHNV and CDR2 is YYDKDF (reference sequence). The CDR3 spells CATSRTNAGLDTQYF. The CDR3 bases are TGTGCCACCAGCAGGACGAACGCGGGGTTGGATACGCAGTATTTT.

The DNA for the CDR3 is TGTGCCAGCAGCCCCATCCGGGAGACCCAGTACTTC. Its translation is CASSPIRETQYF. This chain connects TRBV3-1 (or the pseudogene TRBV3-2) to TRBJ2-5; D call uncertain. Germline assignment: CDR1 LGHDT and CDR2 YNNKEL (reference sequence). This CDR3 is built from 12 residues. Trimming shortened V by 4 bases and J by 5 bases, and 8 bases separated the two germline ends.

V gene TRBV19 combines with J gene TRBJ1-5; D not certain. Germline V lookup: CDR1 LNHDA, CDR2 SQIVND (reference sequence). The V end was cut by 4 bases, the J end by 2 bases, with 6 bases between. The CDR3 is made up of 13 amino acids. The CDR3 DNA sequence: TGTGCCAGTAGTACGCAGGGCAATCAGCCCCAGCATTTT. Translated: CASSTQGNQPQHF.

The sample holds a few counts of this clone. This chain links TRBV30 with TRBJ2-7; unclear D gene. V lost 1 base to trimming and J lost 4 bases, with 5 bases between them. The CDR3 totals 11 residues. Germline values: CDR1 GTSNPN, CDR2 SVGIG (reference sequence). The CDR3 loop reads CAWSAVYEQYF. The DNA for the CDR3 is TGTGCCTGGAGTGCCGTTTACGAGCAGTACTTC.

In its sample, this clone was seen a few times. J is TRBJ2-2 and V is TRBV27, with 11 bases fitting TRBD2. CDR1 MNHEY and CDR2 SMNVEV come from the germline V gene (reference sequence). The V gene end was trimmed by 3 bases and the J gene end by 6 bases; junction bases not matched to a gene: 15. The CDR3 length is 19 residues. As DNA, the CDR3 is TGTGCCAGCAGTTTTAGGCTAGCGGGGGGCTCCGTTGAGCCCGGGGAGCTGTTTTTT. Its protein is CASSFRLAGGSVEPGELFF.

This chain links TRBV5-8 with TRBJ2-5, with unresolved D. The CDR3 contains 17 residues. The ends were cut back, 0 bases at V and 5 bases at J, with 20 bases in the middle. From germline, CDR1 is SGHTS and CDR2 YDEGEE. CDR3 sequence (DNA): TGTGCCAGCAGCTTGGGCCCCAGCGCTCGGTTATCGGAGACCCAGTACTTC. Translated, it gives CASSLGPSARLSETQYF. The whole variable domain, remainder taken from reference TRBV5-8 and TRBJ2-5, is EAGVTQSPTHLIKTRGQQATLRCSPISGHTSVYWYQQALGLGLQFLLWYDEGEERNRGNFPPRFSGRQFPNYSSELNVNALELEDSALYLCASSLGPSARLSETQYFGPGTRLLVL.

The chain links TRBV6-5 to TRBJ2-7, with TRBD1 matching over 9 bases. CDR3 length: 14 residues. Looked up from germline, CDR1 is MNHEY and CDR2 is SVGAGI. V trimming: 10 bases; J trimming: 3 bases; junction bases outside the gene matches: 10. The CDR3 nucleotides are TGTGCCACCCACTCTACGACAGGGGGCTACGAGCAGTACTTC. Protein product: CATHSTTGGYEQYF.

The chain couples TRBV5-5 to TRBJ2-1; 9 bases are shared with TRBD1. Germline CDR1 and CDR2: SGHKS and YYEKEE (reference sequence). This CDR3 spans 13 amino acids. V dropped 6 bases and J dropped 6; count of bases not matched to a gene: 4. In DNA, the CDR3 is TGTGCCAGCACCGTGACAGGGGGCAATGAGCAGTTCTTC. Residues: CASTVTGGNEQFF. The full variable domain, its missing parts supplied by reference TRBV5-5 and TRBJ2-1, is DAGVTQSPTHLIKTRGQQVTLRCSPISGHKSVSWYQQVLGQGPQFIFQYYEKEERGRGNFPDRFSARQFPNYSSELNVNALLLGDSALYLCASTVTGGNEQFFGPGTRLTVL.